Shown below are 10 T cell receptor beta chains from a single sample sequenced in a study of tumor and adjacent non-tumor tissue in lung cancer. No cell sorting was done before RNA was extracted from the tissue. The library came from three nested PCR rounds adapted from ARM-PCR protocols. TCRdb independently ran MiXCR on the multiplex PCR reads; one entry per CDR3 protein. The profile shows under 150,000 distinct CDR3 sequences, around 66% of them singletons. Sample: lung tumor tissue. Receptors originate from a man aged 60-69 years with small cell lung cancer.

This clonotype is a singleton in its sample. In nucleotides, the CDR3 is TGCAGTGTCGATGGGGACAGCTATGGCTACACCTTC. Amino acid sequence: CSVDGDSYGYTF. V gene TRBV29-1 combines with J gene TRBJ1-2; 7 nucleotides line up with TRBD1. Germline CDR1 is SQVTM and CDR2 is ANQGSEA. The CDR3 sequence is 12 residues long.

The V gene is TRBV20-1, the J gene TRBJ1-1, with D possibly matching TRBD1 (5 bases). Trimming removed 6 bases at V and 14 bases at J, with 25 bases between. The CDR3 consists of 13 residues. The germline V gene has CDR1 DFQATT and CDR2 SNEGSKA (reference sequence). Written as DNA, the CDR3 is TGCAGTGCACAACAGGTCCCGGGGACTGAAACCTTCTTT. Translated, it gives CSAQQVPGTETFF.

The sample holds many counts of this clonotype. V and J are TRBV5-6 and TRBJ2-5, with D uncertain. This CDR3 contains 11 residues. Deletions cut 4 bases from V and 5 bases from J, with 6 bases between. From germline, CDR1 is SGHDT and CDR2 YYEEEE. The CDR3 reads CASSLYETQYF. The CDR3, as DNA: TGTGCCAGCAGCCTCTATGAGACCCAGTACTTC.

Turning to this clonotype: A much larger clone is a single base away; this may be a read error. The gene calls are TRBV20-1 and TRBJ2-3; TRBD1 agrees at 9 bases. Trimming cost V 2 bases and J 4 bases; bases outside gene matches: 4. There are 14 residues in the CDR3. Germline CDR1 reads DFQATT; CDR2 reads SNEGSKA (reference sequence). CDR3 nucleotide sequence: TGCAGTGCTAGACGGGACAGGGAATCAGATACGCAGTATTTT. This translates into CSARRDRESDTQYF.

In the case of this clonotype: This may be a read error, as it is one base from a much larger clone. This is likely a read error, given that the CDR3 carries no conserved phenylalanine or tryptophan at its end. The V and J genes are TRBV20-1 and TRBJ1-1; no definite D call. The ends were cut back, 1 base at V and 11 bases at J, with 14 bases in the middle. Germline loops: CDR1 DFQATT, CDR2 SNEGSKA (reference sequence). CDR3 length equals 12 residues. Here the CDR3 DNA reads TGCAGTGCTAGAGCGGGCCAGGCTCACGCTTTCATT. Translating it yields CSARAGQAHAFI.

With regard to this clonotype: One junction end does not reproduce the germline sequence, and a read error may be involved. The rearrangement joins TRBV6-5 to TRBJ2-1; TRBD2 matches at 11 bases. Germline V gives CDR1 MNHEY, CDR2 SVGAGI. The CDR3 has 18 amino acids. CDR3 DNA sequence: TGCGCCAGCAGTTACTCGATCTCTAGCGGGAGGTCTTACAATGAGCAGTTCTTC. Encoded protein: CASSYSISSGRSYNEQFF.

Of note for this clonotype: A junction end diverges from the germline sequence, so it may reflect a read error. The chain has TRBV6-6 and TRBJ2-1; D gene unclear. This CDR3 is built from 12 residues. The germline gives CDR1 MNHNY, CDR2 SVGAGI (reference sequence). This chain's CDR3 is CASSQLYDEQLF. In DNA form, the CDR3 reads TGTGCCAGCAGCCAGCTCTATGATGAGCAGTTATTC.

On this clonotype: At one end the junction does not follow the germline gene, possibly because of a read error. The chain combines TRBV6-1 with TRBJ1-2, with 7 positions matching TRBD1. There are 14 residues in the CDR3. Germline V gene lookup returns CDR1 MNHNS and CDR2 SASEGT. The DNA for the CDR3 is TGTGCCAGTAGTGAGCAACCGACAGGGCGTGGCTACACCTTC. Amino acids: CASSEQPTGRGYTF.

Points on this clonotype: A much bigger clone sits one base away, suggesting this may be a read error. V is TRBV10-3 and J is TRBJ2-3; the D gene is possibly TRBD1 (5 bases). The CDR3 runs 14 residues. Germline CDR1 ENHRY, CDR2 SYGVKD. Here the CDR3 reads CAFSGWRQTDTQYF. The CDR3 DNA is TGTGCCTTCAGTGGGTGGAGACAGACAGATACGCAGTATTTT.

Comment on this clonotype: The conserved phenylalanine or tryptophan is not found at the CDR3 terminus, so this likely reflects a read error. The CDR3 nucleotides read TGCAGTGCCCGCAGCCCAGGTGGAACTGAAGCTTTCATT. Translation: CSARSPGGTEAFI. This chain links TRBV20-1 with TRBJ1-1; D remains unclear. Looked up from germline, CDR1 is DFQATT and CDR2 is SNEGSKA (reference sequence). V gave up 6 bases and J gave up 5 bases, with 16 bases separating them. The CDR3 is made up of 13 amino acids.